The sequence of this T cell receptor (beta chain) was determined in a study of T cell changes during pregnancy in multiple sclerosis. The method was immunoSEQ multiplex PCR; TCRdb's version includes in-frame clones alone and lacks a portion of them. The data show 90,000 or so clones, 92% seen once. The V gene lost 5 bases and the J gene lost 1 base, with 9 bases spanning the gap. Germline V gene sequence: CDR1 MNHEY, CDR2 SVGAGI. The CDR3 has 14 residues. The source of this sequence is a female donor with multiple sclerosis, enrolled in a pregnancy study. The chain employs TRBV6-5 and TRBJ1-5; D unclear. This material consisted of peripheral blood, taken in the first trimester of pregnancy. The CDR3 nucleotides are TGTGCCAGCAGTCCGACACCCAGCAATCAGCCCCAGCATTTT. Protein: CASSPTPSNQPQHF.